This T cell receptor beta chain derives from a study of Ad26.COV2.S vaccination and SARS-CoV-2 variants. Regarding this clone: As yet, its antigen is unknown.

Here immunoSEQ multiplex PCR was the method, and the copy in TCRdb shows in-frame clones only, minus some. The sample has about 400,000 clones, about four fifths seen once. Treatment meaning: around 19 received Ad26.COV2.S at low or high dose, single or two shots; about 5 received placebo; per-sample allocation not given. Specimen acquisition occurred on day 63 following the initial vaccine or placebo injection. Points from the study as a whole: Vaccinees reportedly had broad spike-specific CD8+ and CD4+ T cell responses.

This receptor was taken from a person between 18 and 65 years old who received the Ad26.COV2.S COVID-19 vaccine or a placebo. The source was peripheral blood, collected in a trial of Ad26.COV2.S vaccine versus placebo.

This chain's CDR3 is CASSIGGQGYQPQHF. The CDR3 DNA is TGTGCCAGCAGCATAGGAGGACAGGGGTATCAGCCCCAGCATTTT. The chain has TRBV3-1 (or the pseudogene TRBV3-2) and TRBJ1-5; 9 nucleotides line up with TRBD1. The CDR3 loop spans 15 amino acids. V was pared by 5 bases and J by 5 bases, with 7 bases of the junction left unmatched. CDR1 and CDR2 from the germline V gene are LGHDT and YNNKEL (reference sequence).